The 18 T cell receptor beta chains below were found in one sample sequenced in a study of beta chain features in type 1 diabetes. Every isolated RNA sample was fully reverse transcribed, so sequencing captured expressed TCRB transcripts. Assay: immunoSEQ multiplex PCR; the TCRdb copy retains only in-frame clones and omits some. The top ten hold under 2.5% of the sample, which has more than 150,000 clones, approximately 9% seen once. The sample comprised central memory CD4+ T cells from blood. These receptors came from a woman younger than 35 in good health.

This chain links TRBV9 with TRBJ2-5, with TRBD1 identical over 10 bases. V trimming: 0 bases; J trimming: 5 bases; junction bases outside the gene matches: 7. The CDR3 runs to 16 residues. The germline V gene encodes CDR1 SGDLS and CDR2 YYNGEE. The CDR3 nucleotides read TGTGCCAGCAGCGTAGCGATGGGACAGGGGTGGGAGACCCAGTACTTC. Residues: CASSVAMGQGWETQYF.

In its sample, this clone was seen a few times. The chain recombines TRBV2 with TRBJ2-3, with 8 bases identical to TRBD2. Germline loops: CDR1 SNHLY, CDR2 FYNNEI. Trimming took 6 bases from V and 1 from J; bases not matched to a gene: 6. CDR3 length: 15 residues. For the CDR3, the DNA is TGTGCCAGCAGGGATAGCGGGGTCCGCACAGATACGCAGTATTTT. Its protein is CASRDSGVRTDTQYF.

The chain combines TRBV18 with TRBJ2-5; D gene uncertain. The CDR3 has 15 residues. Trimming left V 2 bases short and J 2 bases short, with 12 bases between. CDR1 is KGHSH and CDR2 is LQKENI in the germline V gene. CDR3 in DNA: TGTGCCAGCTCACCATACGGAGTGATACAAGAGACCCAGTACTTC. It is translated as CASSPYGVIQETQYF.

This clone was seen a handful of times. The rearrangement uses TRBV18 and TRBJ2-1, with D possibly matching TRBD2 (6 bases). The CDR3 has 15 amino acids. The V end was cut by 2 bases, the J end by 5 bases, with 13 bases between. Germline loops: CDR1 KGHSH, CDR2 LQKENI. For the CDR3, the DNA is TGTGCCAGCTCACCAGCGGGGCAAAGGAACAATGAGCAGTTCTTC. It encodes CASSPAGQRNNEQFF.

The chain uses TRBV4-2 and TRBJ1-5; TRBD1 is a possible D gene (6 bases). CDR1 is LGHNA and CDR2 is YNFKEQ in the germline V gene. The germline V and J ends were trimmed by 4 bases and 0 bases, with 16 bases remaining between them. The CDR3 has 17 amino acids. The CDR3: CASSLGGAQYSNQPQHF. CDR3 in DNA: TGTGCCAGCAGCCTGGGGGGGGCTCAGTATAGCAATCAGCCCCAGCATTTT.

The J gene is TRBJ2-7, the V gene TRBV11-2; tentative D call: TRBD1 (6 bases). V was cut by 0 bases and J by 4 bases, with 16 bases left in between. This CDR3 is 16 amino acids long. Germline assignment: CDR1 SGHAT and CDR2 FQNNGV. CDR3 DNA: TGTGCCAGCAGCTTAGACCGCATGAATAGGGGGTACGAGCAGTACTTC. This translates into CASSLDRMNRGYEQYF.

The V and J genes are TRBV2 and TRBJ1-2, with D unresolved. CDR3 size: 15 residues. Germline V gene data show CDR1 as SNHLY and CDR2 as FYNNEI. V was shortened by 0 bases and J by 5 bases, with 13 bases between the two germline ends. The CDR3 sequence: CASSEARGSTYGYTF. CDR3 DNA: TGTGCCAGCAGTGAAGCAAGAGGCAGCACTTATGGCTACACCTTC.

This clone has a handful of counts. V and J are TRBV30 and TRBJ1-2; D not resolved. CDR3 length: 13 residues. CDR1 is GTSNPN, CDR2 SVGIG, per germline (reference sequence). V gave up 5 bases and J gave up 2 bases, with 12 bases separating them. Written as DNA, the CDR3 is TGTGCCTGGCTGAACACAGCAAACTATGGCTACACCTTC. It codes for CAWLNTANYGYTF. Filled out from reference TRBV30 and TRBJ1-2, the complete variable domain reads SQTIHQWPATLVQPVGSPLSLECTVEGTSNPNLYWYRQAAGRGLQLLFYSVGIGQISSEVPQNLSASRPQDRQFILSSKKLLLSDSGFYLCAWLNTANYGYTFGSGTRLTVV.

This clone turned up a few times. The chain is built from TRBV27 and TRBJ2-1; 10 nucleotides line up with TRBD1. The CDR3 runs 16 residues. Germline V lookup: CDR1 MNHEY, CDR2 SMNVEV (reference sequence). The J segment lost 7 bases and the V segment lost 6 bases, leaving 12 bases of the junction unmatched. CDR3 nucleotide sequence: TGTGCCAGCAGAGGTACCGGGACAGGGGAGGTTAATGAGCAGTTCTTC. Amino acids: CASRGTGTGEVNEQFF.

The chain has TRBV5-1 and TRBJ2-3; possibly TRBD2 for D (5 bases). Germline V CDR1 and CDR2: SGHRS, YFSETQ. The CDR3 spans 15 residues. Between the trimmed V and J ends, which lost 4 bases and 0 bases, there was a span of 12 bases. Written as DNA, the CDR3 is TGCGCCAGCAGCCGAATTCCGGGGAGCACAGATACGCAGTATTTT. Residues: CASSRIPGSTDTQYF.

The chain couples TRBV11-3 to TRBJ2-1; 9 bases map to TRBD1. This CDR3 spans 16 amino acids. Per the germline V gene, CDR1 is SGHNT and CDR2 is YENEEA. V was clipped by 4 bases and J by 4 bases; unmatched bases: 8. CDR3 sequence: CASSWIRDRDYNEQFF. For the CDR3, the DNA is TGTGCCAGCAGCTGGATCCGGGACAGGGATTACAATGAGCAGTTCTTC.

The count of this clone is one. V and J are TRBV11-2 and TRBJ2-5; 12 bases agree with TRBD2. Trimming cost V 5 bases and J 5 bases; bases outside gene matches: 6. Germline loops: CDR1 SGHAT, CDR2 FQNNGV. The CDR3 extends over 15 amino acids. Here the CDR3 DNA reads TGTGCCAGCAGCCCACGGACTAGCGGGACTGAGACCCAGTACTTC. Its protein product is CASSPRTSGTETQYF.

This clone was seen a handful of times. Other DNA sequences in the same sample also yield this CDR3. The chain uses TRBV2 and TRBJ1-1, with 10 nucleotides matching TRBD1. V gave up 6 bases and J gave up 10 bases; unmatched junction bases: 2. The length of the CDR3 is 11 residues. Germline loops: CDR1 SNHLY, CDR2 FYNNEI. The CDR3 coding sequence is TGTGCCAGCAGCCGGGACAGGGGAGCTTTCTTT. Translating gives CASSRDRGAFF.

The chain joins TRBV18 to TRBJ2-3; the D gene is possibly TRBD1 (6 bases). The V gene lost 6 bases and the J gene lost 2 bases, with 12 bases spanning the gap. This CDR3 comprises 14 residues. Germline V gives CDR1 KGHSH, CDR2 LQKENI. CDR3 bases: TGTGCCAGCTCGCGACAGGATTTCACAGATACGCAGTATTTT. Protein: CASSRQDFTDTQYF.

This chain uses TRBV7-9 with TRBJ2-1, with 11 positions matching TRBD2. This CDR3 contains 14 residues. The V gene's germline CDR1 is SEHNR and CDR2 FQNEAQ (reference sequence). Losses at the gene ends were 3 bases for V and 9 bases for J; bases not matched to a gene: 4. The CDR3 DNA is TGTGCCAGCAGCTTGGACCTAGCGGGAGGTGAGCAGTTCTTC. Its translation: CASSLDLAGGEQFF. Using reference TRBV7-9 and TRBJ2-1 for the parts outside the CDR3, the full variable domain is DTGVSQNPRHKITKRGQNVTFRCDPISEHNRLYWYRQTLGQGPEFLTYFQNEAQLEKSRLLSDRFSAERPKGSFSTLEIQRTEQGDSAMYLCASSLDLAGGEQFFGPGTRLTVL.

The gene calls are TRBV11-2 and TRBJ1-6; 7 nucleotides match TRBD1. Trimming took 5 bases from V and 9 from J; bases not matched to a gene: 7. This CDR3 spans 14 amino acids. Looked up from germline, CDR1 is SGHAT and CDR2 is FQNNGV. In nucleotides, the CDR3 is TGTGCCAGCAGCCCCCAACAGGGGAGTTCACCCCTCCACTTT. Its protein product is CASSPQQGSSPLHF.

This clone was seen a few times. The J gene is TRBJ2-3, the V gene TRBV28; a possible D gene is TRBD2 (6 bases). The germline gives CDR1 MDHEN, CDR2 SYDVKM. This CDR3 is 14 amino acids long. Trimming removed 2 bases at V and 4 bases at J, with 10 bases between. The CDR3 DNA sequence: TGTGCCAGCAGTTTACGGGGGAGGCCAGATACGCAGTATTTT. Residues: CASSLRGRPDTQYF.

The V gene is TRBV2, the J gene TRBJ2-1; TRBD2 agrees at 7 bases. Trimming cost V 0 bases and J 4 bases; bases outside gene matches: 3. There are 15 residues in the CDR3. The germline CDR1 and CDR2 sequences are SNHLY and FYNNEI. In DNA, the CDR3 is TGTGCCAGCAGTGAAGCGGGACTACAATACAATGAGCAGTTCTTC. It encodes CASSEAGLQYNEQFF.